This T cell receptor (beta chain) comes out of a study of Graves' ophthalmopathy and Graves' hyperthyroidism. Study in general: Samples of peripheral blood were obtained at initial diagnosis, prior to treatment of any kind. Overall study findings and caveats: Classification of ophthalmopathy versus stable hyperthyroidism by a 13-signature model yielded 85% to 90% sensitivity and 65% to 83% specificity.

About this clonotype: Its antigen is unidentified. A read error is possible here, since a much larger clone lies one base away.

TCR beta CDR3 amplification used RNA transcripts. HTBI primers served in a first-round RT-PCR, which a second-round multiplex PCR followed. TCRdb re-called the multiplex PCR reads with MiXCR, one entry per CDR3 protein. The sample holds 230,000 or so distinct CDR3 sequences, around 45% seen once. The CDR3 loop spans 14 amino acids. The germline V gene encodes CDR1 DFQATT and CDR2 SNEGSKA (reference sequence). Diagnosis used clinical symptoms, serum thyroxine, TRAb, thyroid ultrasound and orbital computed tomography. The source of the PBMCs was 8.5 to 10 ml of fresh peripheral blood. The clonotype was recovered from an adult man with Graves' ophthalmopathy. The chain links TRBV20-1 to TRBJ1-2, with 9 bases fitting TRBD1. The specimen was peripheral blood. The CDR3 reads CSTRGQGIHYGYTF. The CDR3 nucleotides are TGCAGTACTAGGGGACAGGGAATTCACTATGGCTACACCTTC.